Detailed here is one TCR beta chain. TCRdb's table, derived via immunoSEQ multiplex PCR, lists solely in-frame clones and lacks some. This table holds about 80,000 clones, around 90% found once. This entry belongs to a study of technical replicates of blood from several donors. This CDR3 has 14 amino acids. CDR1 is SGHTA, CDR2 FQGTGA, per germline. J was trimmed by 7 bases and V by 5 bases; bases with no gene match: 7. The receptor was derived from a human donor in good health. Sequenced input: T cells isolated from PBMCs. The gene calls are TRBV7-3 and TRBJ2-1, with 8 bases that match TRBD2. CDR3 nucleotide sequence: TGTGCCAGCAGCCAAAGCGGGAGAGGGAATGAGCAGTTCTTC. Translated, it gives CASSQSGRGNEQFF.